This TCR beta chain was found in a study of blood T cell repertoires in COVID-19. Whole-study context: Sites across the United States, Italy and Spain contributed samples from acute and convalescent COVID-19.

In the original workflow: Amplification of reference gene primers provided the estimated nucleated cell counts. The table came from immunoSEQ multiplex PCR; TCRdb's copy has only in-frame clones and leaves some out. That table furnishes V, J and clone size, whereas the DNA furnished D and trimming. The sample shows about 98,000 clones, 91% of them seen only once. Germline V gene sequence: CDR1 KGHDR, CDR2 SFDVKD. After removal of 4 bases from V and 1 base from J, the junction contained 6 bases not matched to a gene. The CDR3 is 17 residues long. The sequence was obtained from a man younger than 30 with acute or convalescent COVID-19. The chain couples TRBV24-1 to TRBJ2-1; 10 positions agree with TRBD2. Sample: peripheral blood. CDR3 sequence reads: CATSDSQRGGSYNEQFF. In nucleotides, the CDR3 is TGTGCCACCAGTGACTCTCAGCGGGGGGGGTCCTACAATGAGCAGTTCTTC.